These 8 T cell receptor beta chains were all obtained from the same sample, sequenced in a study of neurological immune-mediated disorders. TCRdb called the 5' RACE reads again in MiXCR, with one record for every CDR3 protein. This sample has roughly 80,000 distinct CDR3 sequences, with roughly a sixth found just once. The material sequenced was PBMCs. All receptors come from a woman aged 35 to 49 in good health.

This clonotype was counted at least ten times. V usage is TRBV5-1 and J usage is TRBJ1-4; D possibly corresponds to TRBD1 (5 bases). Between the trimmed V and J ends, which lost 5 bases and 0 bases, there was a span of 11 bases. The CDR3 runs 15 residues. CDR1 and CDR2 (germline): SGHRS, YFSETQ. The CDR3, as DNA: TGCGCCAGCAGTCTTCAGGGCCCAACTAATGAAAAACTGTTTTTT. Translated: CASSLQGPTNEKLFF.

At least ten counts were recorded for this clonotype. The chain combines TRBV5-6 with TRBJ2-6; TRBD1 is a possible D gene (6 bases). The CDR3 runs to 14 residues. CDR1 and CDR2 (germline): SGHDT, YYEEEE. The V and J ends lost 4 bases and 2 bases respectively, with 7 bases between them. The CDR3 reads CASSKGAGANVLTF. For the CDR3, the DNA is TGTGCCAGCAGCAAGGGGGCTGGGGCCAACGTCCTGACTTTC.

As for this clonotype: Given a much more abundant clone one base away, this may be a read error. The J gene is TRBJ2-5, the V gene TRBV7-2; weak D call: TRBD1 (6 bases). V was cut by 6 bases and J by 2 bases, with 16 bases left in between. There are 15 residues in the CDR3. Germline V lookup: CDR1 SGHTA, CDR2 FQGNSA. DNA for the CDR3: TGTGCCAGCAGACGTACAGGGATGGAACAAGAGACCCAGTACTTC. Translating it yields CASRRTGMEQETQYF.

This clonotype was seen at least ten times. The CDR3 region is CASSGTGGPGNTIYF. In DNA form, the CDR3 reads TGCGCCAGCAGCGGAACAGGGGGCCCTGGAAACACCATATATTTT. This chain joins TRBV5-1 and TRBJ1-3, with TRBD1 identical over 9 bases. CDR3 length equals 15 residues. V trimming: 4 bases; J trimming: 2 bases; junction bases outside the gene matches: 4. In germline, CDR1 is SGHRS, CDR2 YFSETQ.

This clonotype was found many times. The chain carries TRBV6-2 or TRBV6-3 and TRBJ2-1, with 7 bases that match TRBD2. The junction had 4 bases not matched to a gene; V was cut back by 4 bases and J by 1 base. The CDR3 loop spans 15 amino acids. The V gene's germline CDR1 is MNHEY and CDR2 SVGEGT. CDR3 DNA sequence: TGTGCCAGCAGTTGGGGGGGGGGGTCCTACAATGAGCAGTTCTTC. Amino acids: CASSWGGGSYNEQFF.

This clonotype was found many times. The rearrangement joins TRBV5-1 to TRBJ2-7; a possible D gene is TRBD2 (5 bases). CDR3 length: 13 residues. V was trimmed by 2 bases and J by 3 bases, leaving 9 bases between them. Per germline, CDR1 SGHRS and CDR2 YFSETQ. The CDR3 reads CASSFQDFYEQYF. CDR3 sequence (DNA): TGCGCCAGCAGCTTCCAGGACTTCTACGAGCAGTACTTC. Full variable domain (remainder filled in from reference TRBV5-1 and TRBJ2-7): KAGVTQTPRYLIKTRGQQVTLSCSPISGHRSVSWYQQTPGQGLQFLFEYFSETQRNKGNFPGRFSGRQFSNSRSEMNVSTLELGDSALYLCASSFQDFYEQYFGPGTRLTVT.

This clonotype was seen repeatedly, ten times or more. CDR3 DNA: TGTGCCATCAGTGAGTCGGGGTGGGAGACCCAGTACTTC. This sequence encodes CAISESGWETQYF. The chain joins TRBV10-3 to TRBJ2-5; no definite D call. V lost 0 bases to trimming and J lost 5 bases, with 7 bases between them. From germline, CDR1 is ENHRY and CDR2 SYGVKD. The CDR3 has 13 amino acids.

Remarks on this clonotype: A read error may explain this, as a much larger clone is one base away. CDR3 sequence (DNA): TGCAGTGTCAGAGGGCCCTCTGGCGGGCACGACACAGATACGCAGTATTTT. Protein product: CSVRGPSGGHDTDTQYF. This chain links TRBV20-1 with TRBJ2-3; TRBD2 is a possible D gene (5 bases). Germline assignment: CDR1 DFQATT and CDR2 SNEGSKA (reference sequence). This CDR3 is built from 17 residues. Trimming left V 7 bases short and J 2 bases short, with 25 bases between.